What follows is one TCR beta chain and its context. Germline lookup yields CDR1 KGHDR and CDR2 SFDVKD. J was trimmed by 3 bases and V by 5 bases; bases with no gene match: 5. The CDR3 is 14 amino acids. This sample was included in a study of blood T cell repertoires in COVID-19. Whole-study context: The United States, Italy and Spain provided the acute and convalescent COVID-19 samples.

Clones were read by immunoSEQ multiplex PCR, and TCRdb kept only the in-frame ones, dropping some. The sample records about 160,000 clones, 87% being singletons. This sequence originates from a woman in her 70s with COVID-19, enrolled during active disease. Sequenced input: peripheral blood. V usage is TRBV24-1 and J usage is TRBJ1-2; 7 positions agree with TRBD1. The CDR3 DNA sequence: TGTGCCACCAGTGGTTCCGGGACAGACTATGGCTACACCTTC. Amino acids: CATSGSGTDYGYTF.